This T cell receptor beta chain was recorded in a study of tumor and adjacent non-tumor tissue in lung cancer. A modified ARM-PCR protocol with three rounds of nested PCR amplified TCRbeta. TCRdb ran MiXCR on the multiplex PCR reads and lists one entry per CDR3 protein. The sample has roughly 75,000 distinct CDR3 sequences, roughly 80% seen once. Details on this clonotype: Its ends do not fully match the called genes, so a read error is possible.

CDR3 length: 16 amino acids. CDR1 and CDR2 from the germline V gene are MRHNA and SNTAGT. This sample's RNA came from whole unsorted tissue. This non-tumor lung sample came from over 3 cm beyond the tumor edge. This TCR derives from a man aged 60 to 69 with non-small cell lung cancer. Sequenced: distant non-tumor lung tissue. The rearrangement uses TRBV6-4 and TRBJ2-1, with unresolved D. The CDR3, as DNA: TGTGCCAGCAGTAAGCAGGCGCCCCCGGTTGGGAATAAGCAGCTCTTC. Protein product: CASSKQAPPVGNKQLF.